This is a list of T cell receptor beta chains from one sample in a study of cytomegalovirus exposure and HLA in healthy donors. Measured with immunoSEQ multiplex PCR; TCRdb has only the in-frame clones, and not every one. Of around 200,000 clones in the sample, about 80% were seen once. Sequenced sample: PBMCs. The receptors here all came from a woman aged 18-29 years in good health and CMV-seropositive. CDR3s include the opening cysteine and the closing phenylalanine or tryptophan. The order of the fields is J gene, V gene, D gene, clone size, CDR3 DNA, CDR3 protein. D genes are given only for firm matches. Size is omitted from some rows. Given values are once, few, many or a class for expanded clones.

TRBJ1-5 | TRBV27 | TRBD1 | . | TGTGCCAGCAGCAGTATGGACAGGGGATTTAATCAGCCCCAGCATTTT | CASSSMDRGFNQPQHF
TRBJ2-7 | TRBV27 | . | . | TGTGCCAGCAGTTTCAGGGGAGTGGGGTACGAGCAGTACTTC | CASSFRGVGYEQYF
TRBJ1-2 | TRBV20-1 | TRBD1 | . | TGCAGTGCGCGACAGGGAGGTGCCTACACCTTC | CSARQGGAYTF
TRBJ2-5 | TRBV2 | TRBD1 | . | TGTGCCAGCAGCTACAGGGGGTCCGAGACCCAGTACTTC | CASSYRGSETQYF
TRBJ1-1 | TRBV4-1 | . | . | TGCGCCAGCAGCCAAGGCACGTCTCAGGACACTGAAGCTTTCTTT | CASSQGTSQDTEAFF
TRBJ1-1 | TRBV11-2 | . | . | TGTGCCAGCAGCTTCGCCGAGGCTGAAGCTTTCTTT | CASSFAEAEAFF
TRBJ2-3 | TRBV5-6 | TRBD2 | . | TGTGCCAGCAGCTTGGGCGGGAGGACTTTTGATACGCAGTATTTT | CASSLGGRTFDTQYF
TRBJ2-7 | TRBV5-5 | TRBD1 | . | TGTGCCAGCAGACCAAGGGGGCACGAGCAGTACTTC | CASRPRGHEQYF
TRBJ1-2 | TRBV6-1 | . | . | TGTGCCAGCAGTGAAGGGACAGTCCTAGGCTACACCTTC | CASSEGTVLGYTF
TRBJ2-7 | TRBV10-3 | TRBD2 | . | TGTGCCATCAGTGAAGGGCTAGCGGCCCCCTACGAGCAGTACTTC | CAISEGLAAPYEQYF
TRBJ2-1 | TRBV7-9 | . | . | TGTGCCAGCAGCTTAGACGGGGGCTACAATGAGCAGTTCTTC | CASSLDGGYNEQFF
TRBJ1-1 | TRBV5-3 | . | . | TGTGCCAGAAGCTTTTATGGACAGAACATAACTGAAGCTTTCTTT | CARSFYGQNITEAFF
TRBJ2-4 | TRBV7-2 | . | . | TGTGCCAGCAGCTCCACTTTGTTTGCTCAGTACTTC | CASSSTLFAQYF
TRBJ2-1 | TRBV28 | . | . | TGTGCCAGCAGTTTAATGGGGGGGCGAAATGAGCAGTTCTTC | CASSLMGGRNEQFF
TRBJ1-2 | TRBV5-1 | . | once | TGCGCCAGCAGCTTGGATTTCAGTCAGAACTATGGCTACACCTTC | CASSLDFSQNYGYTF
TRBJ2-7 | TRBV5-1 | TRBD2 | . | TGCGCCAGCAGCTTAGGAAGCGGGGGCCCCTTCTACGAGCAGTACTTC | CASSLGSGGPFYEQYF
TRBJ1-1 | TRBV5-1 | TRBD1 | . | TGCGCCAGCAGCTCTACAGGGGGCACTGAAGCTTTCTTT | CASSSTGGTEAFF
TRBJ2-3 | TRBV11-1 | . | . | TGTGCCAGCAGGGAGACGGGCACAGATACGCAGTATTTT | CASRETGTDTQYF
TRBJ1-5 | TRBV6-1 | TRBD1 | . | TGTGCCAGCAGTGTCGGGACAGGCACTTATAGCAATCAGCCCCAGCATTTT | CASSVGTGTYSNQPQHF
TRBJ2-3 | TRBV19 | . | once | TGTGCCAGTTCCTTCCCCAGCGGAAGCACAGATACGCAGTATTTT | CASSFPSGSTDTQYF
TRBJ1-1 | TRBV2 | . | . | TGTGCCAGCAGGCTAGGGGTCGAAACTGAAGCTTTCTTT | CASRLGVETEAFF
TRBJ2-5 | TRBV11-2 | TRBD1 | few | TGTGCCAGCAGCCAGGGGGTCTCAGAGACCCAGTACTTC | CASSQGVSETQYF
TRBJ2-5 | TRBV4-3 | TRBD2 | . | TGCGCCAGCAGCCCCGGGGGGGCCGGGGAGACCCAGTACTTC | CASSPGGAGETQYF
TRBJ1-5 | TRBV19 | . | . | TGTGCCAGTAGTATTCCCTGGGGGGGCCATCAGCCCCAGCATTTT | CASSIPWGGHQPQHF
TRBJ2-7 | TRBV7-2 | . | . | TGTGCCAGCAGCCAAACAACCACAGGGTACGAGCAGTACTTC | CASSQTTTGYEQYF
TRBJ2-7 | TRBV18 | TRBD2 | . | TGTGCCAGCTCTTCTTCGGGTAGCGGGTACGAGCAGTACTTC | CASSSSGSGYEQYF
TRBJ2-6 | TRBV29-1 | . | . | TGCAGCGTTGAAGTTAGGGCGGGGGCCTCGGGAGGGGCCAACGTCCTGACTTTC | CSVEVRAGASGGANVLTF
TRBJ2-7 | TRBV11-1 | . | . | TGTGCCAGCAGCTACTACGGGGTAGGCGGCGAGCAGTACTTC | CASSYYGVGGEQYF
TRBJ2-1 | TRBV7-2 | TRBD2 | once | TGTGCCAGCAGCTACTACGCGGGGGAGGGCAATGAGCAGTTCTTC | CASSYYAGEGNEQFF
TRBJ2-3 | TRBV5-5 | TRBD2 | . | TGTGCCAGCAGCTTCGGGGGGATAGGCGGAGATACGCAGTATTTT | CASSFGGIGGDTQYF
TRBJ2-1 | TRBV5-1 | . | . | TGCGCCAGCAGCCAAGGCGGGGCGGGCACCTACAATGAGCAGTTCTTC | CASSQGGAGTYNEQFF
TRBJ1-2 | TRBV7-9 | . | . | TGTGCCAGCAGCTTTCGCGTCTTC | CASSFRVF
TRBJ2-5 | TRBV7-9 | . | . | TGTGCCAGCAGCTTAGCGCTCATAGTATCTGGGACCCAGTACTTC | CASSLALIVSGTQYF
TRBJ2-5 | TRBV2 | TRBD1 | . | TGTGCCAGCAGGGACAGGGGGGAGACCCAGTACTTC | CASRDRGETQYF
TRBJ1-2 | TRBV5-4 | . | . | TGTGCCAGCAGCCCCGACACGGCGCGAGGCTACACCTTC | CASSPDTARGYTF
TRBJ2-5 | TRBV6-1 | . | . | TGTGCCAGCAGTGAGTATGGGACTTCACAAGAGACCCAGTACTTC | CASSEYGTSQETQYF
TRBJ2-5 | TRBV6-5 | TRBD2 | . | TGTGCCAGCAGCAGCAGCGGGGGGTGGGGAGAGACCCAGTACTTC | CASSSSGGWGETQYF
TRBJ2-6 | TRBV5-5 | . | . | TGTGCCAGCAGCCAGACACAGTCTGGGGCCAACGTCCTGACTTTC | CASSQTQSGANVLTF
TRBJ2-7 | TRBV4-2 | TRBD1 | few | TGTGCCAGCAGCCAACTGGACAGGGGGCACAAGTACTTC | CASSQLDRGHKYF
TRBJ1-6 | TRBV2 | . | . | TGTGCCAGCGCCCTTGGGGGGGAGGTCCCCCTCCACTTT | CASALGGEVPLHF
TRBJ1-1 | TRBV19 | TRBD1 | few | TGTGCCACCGCGACAGGGTACGGGACTGAAGCTTTCTTT | CATATGYGTEAFF
TRBJ1-2 | TRBV19 | . | few | TGTGCCAGTAGTATAATCGGAGGCCTTATCGGTGGCTACACCTTC | CASSIIGGLIGGYTF
TRBJ2-7 | TRBV5-4 | TRBD2 | . | TGTGCCAGCAGCCTAGCGGGGGGAAGCTCCTACGAGCAGTACTTC | CASSLAGGSSYEQYF
TRBJ2-5 | TRBV7-9 | . | . | TGTGCCAGCAGCCCCTTAGCAGAGACCCAGTACTTC | CASSPLAETQYF
TRBJ2-6 | TRBV10-3 | . | . | TGTGCCATCAGTGAGAGTCGACAGTTCTCTGGGGCCAACGTCCTGACTTTC | CAISESRQFSGANVLTF
TRBJ2-5 | TRBV5-1 | . | . | TGCGCCAGCAGCTCGAACAGCCTCCAAGAGACCCAGTACTTC | CASSSNSLQETQYF
TRBJ2-1 | TRBV5-1 | TRBD2 | . | TGCGCCAGCAGCTCCAGAACTAGCGTCTCCTACAATGAGCAGTTCTTC | CASSSRTSVSYNEQFF
TRBJ2-1 | TRBV10-3 | . | . | TGTGCCACCAGACAGTACAATGAGCAGTTCTTC | CATRQYNEQFF
TRBJ1-1 | TRBV19 | . | . | TGTGCCAGTAAAAAGGGGAAGAACACTGAAGCTTTCTTT | CASKKGKNTEAFF
TRBJ1-5 | TRBV27 | TRBD1 | . | TGTGCCAGCAGTCCACGGACAGGGGCTTATATTTGGAGCAATCAGCCCCAGCATTTT | CASSPRTGAYIWSNQPQHF
TRBJ1-2 | TRBV6-5 | . | once | TGTGCCAGCAGTTATTCCGGGGGAATCGATGGCTACACCTTC | CASSYSGGIDGYTF
TRBJ1-2 | TRBV19 | . | . | TGTGCCAGTAGTATAGATCATGGCCGGGGGATGAGGACCTTC | CASSIDHGRGMRTF
TRBJ2-5 | TRBV10-3 | . | once | TGTGCCATCAGTGAGTCGAGCAGGGCTGGGACCCAGTACTTC | CAISESSRAGTQYF
TRBJ2-1 | TRBV9 | . | . | TGTGCCAGCAGCGTCCAGGGGAGCTCCTACAATGAGCAGTTCTTC | CASSVQGSSYNEQFF
TRBJ1-1 | TRBV18 | . | . | TGTGCCAGCTCACCACGGCCGAACACTGAAGCTTTCTTT | CASSPRPNTEAFF
TRBJ1-4 | TRBV19 | . | many | TGTGCCAGTAGTATAGATCACCAGGCTAATGAAAAACTGTTTTTT | CASSIDHQANEKLFF
TRBJ2-5 | TRBV19 | . | . | TGTGCCAGTAGTGACGGGGGAGAAGAGACCCAGTACTTC | CASSDGGEETQYF
TRBJ2-3 | TRBV6-1 | . | . | TGTGCCAGCCTGGGAGTAGATACGCAGTATTTT | CASLGVDTQYF
TRBJ1-2 | TRBV6-6 | . | . | TGTGCCAGCAGTAGGAAGTGGGCAGTGAATGGCTACACCTTC | CASSRKWAVNGYTF